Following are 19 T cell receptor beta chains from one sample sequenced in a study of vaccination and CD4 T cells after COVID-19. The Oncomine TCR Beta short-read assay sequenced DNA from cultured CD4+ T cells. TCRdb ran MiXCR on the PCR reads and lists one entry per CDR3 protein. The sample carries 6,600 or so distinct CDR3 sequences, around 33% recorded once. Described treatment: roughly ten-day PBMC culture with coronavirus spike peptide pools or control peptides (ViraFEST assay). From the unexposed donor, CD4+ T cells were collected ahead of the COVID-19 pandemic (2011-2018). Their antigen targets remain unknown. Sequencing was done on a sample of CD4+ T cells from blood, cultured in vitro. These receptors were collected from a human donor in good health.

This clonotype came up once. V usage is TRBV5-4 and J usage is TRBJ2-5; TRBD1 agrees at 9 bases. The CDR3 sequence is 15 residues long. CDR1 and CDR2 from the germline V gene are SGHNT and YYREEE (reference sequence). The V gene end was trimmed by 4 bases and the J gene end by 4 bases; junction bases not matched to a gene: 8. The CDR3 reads CASSPGQGVPETQYF. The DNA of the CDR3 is TGTGCCAGCAGCCCGGGACAGGGTGTGCCAGAGACCCAGTACTTC.

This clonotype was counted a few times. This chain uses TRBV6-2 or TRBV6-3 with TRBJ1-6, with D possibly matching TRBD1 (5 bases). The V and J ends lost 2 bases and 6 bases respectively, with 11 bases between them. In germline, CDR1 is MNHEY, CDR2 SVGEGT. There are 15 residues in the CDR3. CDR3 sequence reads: CASSYEGRINSPLHF. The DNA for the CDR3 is TGTGCCAGCAGTTACGAGGGACGGATTAATTCACCCCTCCACTTT.

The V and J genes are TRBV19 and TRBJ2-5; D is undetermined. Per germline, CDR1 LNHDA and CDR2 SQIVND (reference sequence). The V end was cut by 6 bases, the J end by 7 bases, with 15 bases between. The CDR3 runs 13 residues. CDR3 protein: CASSRQGLATQYF. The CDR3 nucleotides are TGTGCCAGTAGCCGACAAGGTCTTGCGACCCAGTACTTC.

Written as DNA, the CDR3 is TGTGCCAGCAGCTCCTTGGGGCCTTTCGACAATGAGCAGTTCTTC. Its protein product is CASSSLGPFDNEQFF. The chain is built from TRBV7-8 and TRBJ2-1; D is perhaps TRBD1 (5 bases). V lost 4 bases and J 5 bases, leaving 15 bases between the germline ends. The CDR3 sequence is 15 residues long. CDR1 is SGHVS, CDR2 FQNEAQ, per germline.

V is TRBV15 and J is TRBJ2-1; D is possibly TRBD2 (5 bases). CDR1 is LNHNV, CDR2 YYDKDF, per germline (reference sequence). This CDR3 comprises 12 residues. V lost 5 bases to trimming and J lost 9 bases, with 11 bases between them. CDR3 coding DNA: TGTGCCACCAGCCCTACTAGGGCTGAGCAGTTCTTC. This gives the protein CATSPTRAEQFF.

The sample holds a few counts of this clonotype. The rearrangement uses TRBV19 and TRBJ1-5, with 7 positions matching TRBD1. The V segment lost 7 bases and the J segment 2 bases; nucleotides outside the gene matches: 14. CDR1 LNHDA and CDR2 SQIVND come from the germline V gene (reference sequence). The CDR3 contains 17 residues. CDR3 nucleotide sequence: TGTGCCAGTACCGAAGCCCCTGAGGGGGCGGGCAATCAGCCCCAGCATTTT. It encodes CASTEAPEGAGNQPQHF.

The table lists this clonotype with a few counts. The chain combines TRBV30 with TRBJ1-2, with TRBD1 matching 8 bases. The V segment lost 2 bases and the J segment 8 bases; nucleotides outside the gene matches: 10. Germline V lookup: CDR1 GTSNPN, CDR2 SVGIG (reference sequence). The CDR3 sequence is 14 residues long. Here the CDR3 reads CAWSMAGGLQGYTF. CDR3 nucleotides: TGTGCCTGGAGTATGGCAGGGGGCTTGCAAGGCTACACCTTC.

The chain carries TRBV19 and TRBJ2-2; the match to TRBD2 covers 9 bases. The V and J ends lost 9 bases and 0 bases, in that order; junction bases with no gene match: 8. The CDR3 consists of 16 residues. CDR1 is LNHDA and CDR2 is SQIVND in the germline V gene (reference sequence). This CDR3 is CASRYLAGTNTGELFF. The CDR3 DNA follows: TGTGCCAGCCGATATCTAGCGGGAACGAACACCGGGGAGCTGTTTTTT. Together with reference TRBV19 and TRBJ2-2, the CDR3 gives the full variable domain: DGGITQSPKYLFRKEGQNVTLSCEQNLNHDAMYWYRQDPGQGLRLIYYSQIVNDFQKGDIAEGYSVSREKKESFPLTVTSAQKNPTAFYLCASRYLAGTNTGELFFGEGSRLTVL.

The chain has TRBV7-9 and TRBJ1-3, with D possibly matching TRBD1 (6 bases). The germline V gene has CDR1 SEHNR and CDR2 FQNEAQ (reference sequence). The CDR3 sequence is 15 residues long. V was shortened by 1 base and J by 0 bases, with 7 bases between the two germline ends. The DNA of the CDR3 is TGTGCCAGCAGCTTAGGGGGGGCCTCTGGAAACACCATATATTTT. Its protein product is CASSLGGASGNTIYF.

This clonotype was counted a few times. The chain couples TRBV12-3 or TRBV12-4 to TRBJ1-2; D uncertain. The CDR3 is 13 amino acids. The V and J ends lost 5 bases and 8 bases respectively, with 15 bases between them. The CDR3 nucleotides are TGTGCCAGCAGTCGGCAATCATACGGGGGCTACACCTTC. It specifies CASSRQSYGGYTF.

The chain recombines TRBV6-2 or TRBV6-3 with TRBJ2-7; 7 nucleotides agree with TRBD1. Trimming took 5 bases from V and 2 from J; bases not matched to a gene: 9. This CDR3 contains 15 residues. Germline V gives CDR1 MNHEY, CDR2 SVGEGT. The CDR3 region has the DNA TGTGCCAGCAGTCCATCCAGGGGACAGACCTACGAGCAGTACTTC. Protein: CASSPSRGQTYEQYF.

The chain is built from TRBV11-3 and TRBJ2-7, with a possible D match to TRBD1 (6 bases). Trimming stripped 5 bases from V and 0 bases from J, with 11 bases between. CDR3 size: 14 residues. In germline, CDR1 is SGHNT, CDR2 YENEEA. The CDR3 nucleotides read TGTGCCAGCAGCCATAGACAGGACTCCTACGAGCAGTACTTC. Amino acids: CASSHRQDSYEQYF.

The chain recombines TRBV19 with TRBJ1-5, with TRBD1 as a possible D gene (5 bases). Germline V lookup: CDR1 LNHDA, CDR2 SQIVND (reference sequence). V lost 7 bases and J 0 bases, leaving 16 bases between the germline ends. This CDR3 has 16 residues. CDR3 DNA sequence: TGTGCCAGTATTACCACAGGTGCCTATAGCAATCAGCCCCAGCATTTT. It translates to CASITTGAYSNQPQHF. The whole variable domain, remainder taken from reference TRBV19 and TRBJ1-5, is DGGITQSPKYLFRKEGQNVTLSCEQNLNHDAMYWYRQDPGQGLRLIYYSQIVNDFQKGDIAEGYSVSREKKESFPLTVTSAQKNPTAFYLCASITTGAYSNQPQHFGDGTRLSIL.

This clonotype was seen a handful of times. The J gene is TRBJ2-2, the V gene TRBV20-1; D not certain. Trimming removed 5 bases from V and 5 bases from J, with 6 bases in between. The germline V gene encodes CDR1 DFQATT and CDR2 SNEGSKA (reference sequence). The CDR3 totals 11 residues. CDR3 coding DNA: TGCAGTGCTTTAGAGACCGGGGAGCTGTTTTTT. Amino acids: CSALETGELFF.

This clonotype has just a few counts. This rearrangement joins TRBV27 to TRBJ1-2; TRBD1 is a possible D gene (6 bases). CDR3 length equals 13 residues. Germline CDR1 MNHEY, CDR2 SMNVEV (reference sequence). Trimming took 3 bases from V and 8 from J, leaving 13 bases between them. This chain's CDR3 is CASSFTGTGGYTF. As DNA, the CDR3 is TGTGCCAGCAGTTTCACAGGGACTGGCGGCTACACCTTC.

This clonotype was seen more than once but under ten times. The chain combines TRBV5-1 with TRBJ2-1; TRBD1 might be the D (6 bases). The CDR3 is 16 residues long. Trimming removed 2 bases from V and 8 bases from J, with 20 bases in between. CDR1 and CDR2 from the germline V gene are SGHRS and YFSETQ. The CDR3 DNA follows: TGCGCCAGCAGCTTCGCCGACAGGACCGGATGGGATGAGCAGTTCTTC. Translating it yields CASSFADRTGWDEQFF.

CDR3: CASSLEGTGKGETQYF. CDR3 nucleotides: TGTGCCAGCAGCTTGGAAGGGACAGGGAAAGGAGAGACCCAGTACTTC. The V call is TRBV5-8, the J call TRBJ2-5, with TRBD1 identical over 9 bases. The CDR3 is 16 amino acids. The ends lost 0 bases at V and 4 bases at J; junction bases unmatched: 7. Germline V gene sequence: CDR1 SGHTS, CDR2 YDEGEE.

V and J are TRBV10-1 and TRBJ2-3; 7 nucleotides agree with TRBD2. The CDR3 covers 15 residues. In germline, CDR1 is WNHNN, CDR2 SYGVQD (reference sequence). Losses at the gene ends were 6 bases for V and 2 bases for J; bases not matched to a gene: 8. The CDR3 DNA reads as TGCGCCAGCAGCGATTCTAGCGGCCTCACAGATACGCAGTATTTT. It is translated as CASSDSSGLTDTQYF.

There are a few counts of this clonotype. CDR3 in amino acids: CSARAPGRLSYEQYF. CDR3 DNA sequence: TGCAGTGCTAGAGCCCCCGGGAGATTATCCTACGAGCAGTACTTC. This rearrangement joins TRBV20-1 to TRBJ2-7; a weak D match, TRBD2 (6 bases). The CDR3 runs to 15 residues. V was trimmed by 1 base and J by 1 base, leaving 14 bases between them. Looked up from germline, CDR1 is DFQATT and CDR2 is SNEGSKA (reference sequence).